The rows below give T cell receptor beta chains drawn from one sample of a study of read filtering for tumor transcriptome and immune sequencing. TCRdb redid the calling of the reads with MiXCR, one entry per CDR3 protein. The repertoire holds approximately 38,000 distinct CDR3 sequences, with approximately 14% as singletons. Specimen: a population of CD138-negative cells sorted from bone marrow. These receptors were obtained from a donor at least 40 years old with multiple myeloma. The CDR3 runs from the conserved cysteine through the conserved F or W.

j_call v_call cdr3_aa
TRBJ2-7 TRBV5-1 CASSWTGGVSYEQYF
TRBJ2-3 TRBV28 CASSLAGLAIDTQYF
TRBJ1-5 TRBV19 CASGGGDSNQPQHF
TRBJ2-7 TRBV29-1 CSVMDRGLSYEQYF
TRBJ2-2 TRBV7-2 CASSRDSAGELFF
TRBJ1-2 TRBV9 CASSAGGRRSDGYAF
TRBJ2-1 TRBV4-1 CASSLSGTSSYNEQFF
TRBJ1-2 TRBV3-1 CASSQEAGSYAF
TRBJ1-1 TRBV30 CAFGITEAFF
TRBJ2-7 TRBV14 CASSLGGGSYEQYF
TRBJ2-2 TRBV29-1 CSVGNTGELFF
TRBJ2-1 TRBV5-4 CASSSLGTGTGNEQFF
TRBJ2-1 TRBV7-3 CASSLFAGVDYNEQFF
TRBJ1-5 TRBV12-3/TRBV12-4 CASSSGQGNQPQHF
TRBJ1-4 TRBV5-5 CASSSGQLNEKLFF
TRBJ1-2 TRBV19 CASSTRDRGRHYGYTF
TRBJ1-1 TRBV2 CASSPALVPEAFF
TRBJ2-7 TRBV20-1 CSASRLAGNSGDEQYF
TRBJ2-5 TRBV15 CATSTPGLAGQETQYF
TRBJ2-1 TRBV20-1 CSAGEGWIRYNEQFF
TRBJ2-3 TRBV14 CASKGTRSDRLTQYF
TRBJ1-1 TRBV5-1 CASSVPGGSEAFF
TRBJ1-1 TRBV9 CASSPQWHANTEAFF
TRBJ2-1 TRBV27 CASSRDRHLGEQFF
TRBJ1-1 TRBV5-1 CASRPTGVGTEAFF
TRBJ2-1 TRBV28 CASSIPQGALFDEQFF
TRBJ2-1 TRBV9 CASSSRTSPNEQFF
TRBJ2-2 TRBV7-9 CASSLILARESGELFF
TRBJ2-1 TRBV6-6 CASSSSSGRAQEQFF
TRBJ2-1 TRBV4-1 CASSQGTSVYNEQFF
TRBJ2-7 TRBV5-6 CASSLTGTAYYEQYF
TRBJ2-7 TRBV12-3/TRBV12-4 CASSFGGLTKQYF
TRBJ2-2 TRBV7-2 CASSLGAAGRTGELFF
TRBJ2-3 TRBV7-8 CASNDWKGGTDTQYF
TRBJ2-1 TRBV6-1 CASSPLSAGDEQFF
TRBJ2-3 TRBV7-8 CASSLGLTTTDTQYF
TRBJ2-7 TRBV29-1 CSGQTPSYEQYF
TRBJ1-4 TRBV20-1 CSARDPKADEKLFF
TRBJ2-6 TRBV28 CASSPYRLSGANVLTF
TRBJ1-5 TRBV6-6 CASEGQGLNQPQHF
TRBJ2-7 TRBV28 CAISDAASYEQYF
TRBJ2-1 TRBV6-2/TRBV6-3 CASSYGRRDYNEQFF
TRBJ2-6 TRBV6-1 CASSLTDSSGANVLTF
TRBJ2-2 TRBV5-4 CASSRGTSGKGGELFF
TRBJ2-1 TRBV20-1 CSAAPSGRSSYNEQFF
TRBJ2-2 TRBV7-2 CASSRSGQNTGELFF
TRBJ2-5 TRBV6-5 CASSTAGAGELETQYF
TRBJ2-1 TRBV19 CASSIDPRREGYNEQFF
TRBJ2-2 TRBV4-3 CASSQDMRTGELFF
TRBJ2-1 TRBV6-6 CASSQTSYPSDNEQFF
TRBJ1-5 TRBV20-1 CSGEGPNQPQHF
TRBJ2-7 TRBV7-2 CASSLELAGETYEQYF
TRBJ2-1 TRBV7-2 CASSLAGVREFLDNEQFF
TRBJ1-5 TRBV12-3/TRBV12-4 CASSLRQSLEQPQHF
TRBJ2-3 TRBV5-6 CASSVRDTQYF
TRBJ2-7 TRBV6-6 CASRSTNSYEQYF
TRBJ2-3 TRBV7-3 CASSLVGQGSTDTQYF